What follows are 18 T cell receptor beta chains derived from one specimen sequenced in a study of blood T cells in healthy people across ages. PCR was performed a second time for about 7 to 12 cycles using a sample-barcoded 5' primer and a J-beta primer mix. TCRdb re-derived calls from the 5' RACE reads in MiXCR, one entry per CDR3 protein. The table includes over 600,000 distinct CDR3 sequences, 20% to 25% detected once. Sequenced: blood. These receptors all come from a man in his 70s in good health.

This clonotype was observed a handful of times. The V gene is TRBV11-2, the J gene TRBJ2-5, with 12 bases aligning to TRBD2. The end of the DNA is better explained by TRBJ2-1, so the J call may be wrong. The CDR3 consists of 15 residues. CDR1 SGHAT and CDR2 FQNNGV come from the germline V gene. The CDR3 sequence: CASSPGLAGKNEQFF. CDR3 bases: TGTGCCAGCAGCCCCGGACTAGCGGGAAAAAATGAGCAGTTCTTC.

This clonotype has at least ten counts. The chain joins TRBV27 to TRBJ2-5, with 9 bases aligning to TRBD2. V gave up 5 bases and J gave up 1 base; unmatched junction bases: 11. The CDR3 covers 17 residues. Germline CDR1 is MNHEY and CDR2 is SMNVEV (reference sequence). The CDR3 reads CASSKYAVLAGQETQYF. In DNA form, the CDR3 reads TGTGCCAGCAGTAAATATGCCGTACTAGCGGGCCAAGAGACCCAGTACTTC.

J is TRBJ2-1 and V is TRBV7-2, with 7 bases that match TRBD1. The CDR3 is 13 amino acids. Germline V gives CDR1 SGHTA, CDR2 FQGNSA. V lost 3 bases to trimming and J lost 9 bases; unmatched junction nucleotides: 5. CDR3 in DNA: TGTGCCAGCAGCTTCGGACAGGTACCTGAGCAGTTCTTC. This codes for CASSFGQVPEQFF.

Regarding this clonotype: Compared with germline, one end of the junction differs, possibly owing to a read error. The rearrangement uses TRBV20-1 and TRBJ2-2; weak D call: TRBD1 (6 bases). CDR1 is DFQATT and CDR2 is SNEGSKA in the germline V gene (reference sequence). The CDR3 runs 15 residues. The CDR3: CSAYRMGANAGELFF. The CDR3 DNA sequence: TGCAGTGCGTACCGTATGGGGGCGAACGCCGGGGAGCTGTTTTTT.

The chain employs TRBV4-2 and TRBJ2-3; 8 nucleotides match TRBD1. The CDR3 length is 17 residues. With 2 bases clipped from V and 4 bases from J, the junction kept 11 bases outside the gene matches. In germline, CDR1 is LGHNA, CDR2 YNFKEQ. The CDR3 region has the DNA TGTGCCAGCAGCCAATCATTCGGACAGGGAAGGGCAGATACGCAGTATTTT. Translated: CASSQSFGQGRADTQYF.

Only a few counts were recorded for this clonotype. An end of the junction does not agree with germline; a read error may underlie this. V gene TRBV6-2 or TRBV6-3 combines with J gene TRBJ2-7, with TRBD1 identical over 9 bases. CDR3 length: 12 amino acids. The germline CDR1 and CDR2 sequences are MNHEY and SVGEGT. Here the CDR3 DNA reads TGTGCCAGCAGTCGGGACAGGGTCGAGCAGCACTTC. Translation: CASSRDRVEQHF.

The V gene is TRBV20-1, the J gene TRBJ1-1, with D uncertain. Germline CDR1 and CDR2: DFQATT and SNEGSKA (reference sequence). Trimming cost V 0 bases and J 4 bases, with 15 bases left between them. This CDR3 is 15 amino acids long. Written as DNA, the CDR3 is TGCAGTGCTAGAGAGTCACAACGGGGTACCACTGAAGCTTTCTTT. Residues: CSARESQRGTTEAFF.

This sequence joins TRBV20-1 and TRBJ2-2, with 9 bases aligning to TRBD1. Germline loops: CDR1 DFQATT, CDR2 SNEGSKA (reference sequence). CDR3 size: 17 residues. After removal of 0 bases from V and 0 bases from J, the junction contained 5 bases not matched to a gene. The CDR3 here is CSARDRGQGSNTGELFF. DNA for the CDR3: TGCAGTGCTAGAGATCGGGGACAGGGATCGAACACCGGGGAGCTGTTTTTT.

This sequence joins TRBV12-3 or TRBV12-4 and TRBJ2-3; tentatively, D is TRBD1 or TRBD2 (5 bases each). V shed 3 bases and J shed 5 bases, with 15 bases lying between them. The CDR3 is 15 residues long. Here the CDR3 reads CASSLPSVRGDTQYF. The DNA of the CDR3 is TGTGCCAGCAGTTTGCCCAGCGTGAGGGGAGATACGCAGTATTTT.

This clonotype was recorded once. The chain has TRBV5-1 and TRBJ2-1; D not resolved. The germline V gene encodes CDR1 SGHRS and CDR2 YFSETQ. This CDR3 spans 14 amino acids. V lost 0 bases and J 8 bases, leaving 12 bases between the germline ends. Here the CDR3 reads CASSLGRIYDEQFF. The CDR3 DNA is TGCGCCAGCAGCTTGGGGCGGATTTACGATGAGCAGTTCTTC.

There are a few counts of this clonotype. The junction shows a germline mismatch at one end, possibly a read error. The chain links TRBV11-2 to TRBJ2-3, with a tentative D call TRBD1 (5 bases). Germline V CDR1 and CDR2: SGHAT, FQNNGV. There are 16 residues in the CDR3. The CDR3 is CASSLDGGHITDTQYF. For the CDR3, the DNA is TGTGCCAGCAGCTTAGATGGCGGACACATCACAGACACGCAGTATTTT. The variable domain in full, with the rest retrieved from reference TRBV11-2 and TRBJ2-3, is EAGVAQSPRYKIIEKRQSVAFWCNPISGHATLYWYQQILGQGPKLLIQFQNNGVVDDSQLPKDRFSAERLKGVDSTLKIQPAKLEDSAVYLCASSLDGGHITDTQYFGPGTRLTVL.

The rearrangement uses TRBV10-3 and TRBJ1-2, with TRBD1 matching over 10 bases. From germline, CDR1 is ENHRY and CDR2 SYGVKD. The CDR3 is 14 amino acids. V trimming: 7 bases; J trimming: 5 bases; junction bases outside the gene matches: 7. The CDR3 DNA reads TGTGCCATCACTGGGACAGGGGCTGAGTATGGCTACACCTTC. As protein: CAITGTGAEYGYTF.

This clonotype appeared a few times. The chain carries TRBV30 and TRBJ2-7, with 8 bases matching TRBD1. With V trimmed by 0 bases and J by 6 bases, 7 bases remained unmatched. The CDR3 has 14 residues. Per the germline V gene, CDR1 is GTSNPN and CDR2 is SVGIG (reference sequence). Written as DNA, the CDR3 is TGTGCCTGGAGTGTCGACAGGGGATACGGCGAGCAGTACTTC. Translation gives CAWSVDRGYGEQYF.

V and J are TRBV28 and TRBJ2-6; D is ambiguous. V lost 1 base and J lost 2, with 6 bases in between. Germline CDR1 MDHEN, CDR2 SYDVKM. The CDR3 sequence is 15 residues long. CDR3 protein: CASSLFATGANVLTF. DNA of the CDR3: TGTGCCAGCAGTTTATTTGCTACTGGGGCCAACGTCCTGACTTTC. The full variable domain, with the rest looked up from reference TRBV28 and TRBJ2-6, is DVKVTQSSRYLVKRTGEKVFLECVQDMDHENMFWYRQDPGLGLRLIYFSYDVKMKEKGDIPEGYSVSREKKERFSLILESASTNQTSMYLCASSLFATGANVLTFGAGSRLTVL.

This clonotype has more than one count but fewer than ten. CDR3 nucleotide sequence: TGTGCCACGACGACAGCCCCTAACTATGGCTACACCTTC. This codes for CATTTAPNYGYTF. The chain is built from TRBV27 and TRBJ1-2; D is possibly TRBD1 (5 bases). Germline values: CDR1 MNHEY, CDR2 SMNVEV (reference sequence). V was clipped by 10 bases and J by 0 bases, with 12 bases between them. This CDR3 has 13 residues.

On this clonotype itself: Germline and junction disagree at one end, which may indicate a read error. In DNA form, the CDR3 reads TGTGCCAGCAGTTTAGCGCGGGGGGAGGTCAGTTTC. This translates into CASSLARGEVSF. The chain employs TRBV12-3 or TRBV12-4 and TRBJ2-7, with 8 bases aligning to TRBD2. This CDR3 contains 12 residues.

The sample holds a few counts of this clonotype. The chain carries TRBV5-1 and TRBJ2-7; 7 positions match TRBD1. The junction had 6 bases not matched to a gene; V was cut back by 1 base and J by 2 bases. This CDR3 is built from 15 residues. Per germline, CDR1 SGHRS and CDR2 YFSETQ. CDR3 amino acids: CASSLYATGTYEQYF. The CDR3 DNA reads as TGCGCCAGCAGCTTGTATGCGACAGGGACCTACGAGCAGTACTTC. Filled out from reference TRBV5-1 and TRBJ2-7, the complete variable domain reads KAGVTQTPRYLIKTRGQQVTLSCSPISGHRSVSWYQQTPGQGLQFLFEYFSETQRNKGNFPGRFSGRQFSNSRSEMNVSTLELGDSALYLCASSLYATGTYEQYFGPGTRLTVT.

The J gene is TRBJ1-4, the V gene TRBV7-2, with no clear D. CDR1 is SGHTA and CDR2 is FQGNSA in the germline V gene. The V end was cut by 5 bases, the J end by 2 bases, with 12 bases between. This CDR3 is 15 amino acids long. CDR3 DNA: TGTGCCAGCAGCCCAAAAAAGTCCACTAATGAAAAACTGTTTTTT. Translation: CASSPKKSTNEKLFF.